The 18 T cell receptor beta chains below come from one sample, sequenced in a study of tumor and adjacent non-tumor tissue in lung cancer. Three rounds of nested PCR, following a modified ARM-PCR protocol, produced the TCRbeta library. TCRdb passed the multiplex PCR reads through MiXCR, listing each CDR3 protein once. The sample shows 70,000 to 90,000 distinct CDR3 sequences, approximately 78% of them seen only once. The template was RNA from unsorted bulk tissue. Distant lung tissue was collected more than 3 cm away from the tumor edge. The sequenced sample was distant non-tumor lung tissue. Receptor source: a man aged 55 to 70 with non-small cell lung cancer.

Regarding this clonotype: A junction boundary mismatches the germline segment, possibly from a read error. The genes are TRBV11-2 and TRBJ2-5; 8 bases map to TRBD2. The CDR3 is 16 amino acids. Germline V gives CDR1 SGHAT, CDR2 FQNNGV. The CDR3 region has the DNA TGTGCCAGCAGCTCCACAACGGGGGGGCTAAAGGAGACACAGTACTTC. This sequence encodes CASSSTTGGLKETQYF.

A remark on this clonotype: Its ends do not fully match the called genes, so a read error is possible. The rearrangement uses TRBV6-5 and TRBJ2-1, with unresolved D. The CDR3 has 15 residues. CDR1 MNHEY and CDR2 SVGAGI come from the germline V gene. The CDR3 loop is CASSYHRSSYNEQCF. The CDR3 DNA reads TGTGCCAGCAGTTACCACCGGAGCTCCTACAATGAGCAGTGCTTC.

This clonotype appeared once. The junction differs from germline at one of its ends, possibly a read error. The chain joins TRBV5-1 to TRBJ1-4, with D uncertain. The germline gives CDR1 SGHRS, CDR2 YFSETQ. The CDR3 contains 15 residues. The CDR3 loop is CVSSLLAVGNEKLLF. The CDR3 DNA reads as TGCGTCAGCAGCTTGCTGGCCGTTGGTAATGAAAAACTGTTATTT.

The CDR3 nucleotides are TGCAGTGCTAGAGGCTGTAACGGCCTGTTGGGCGAGCAGTACTTC. This encodes CSARGCNGLLGEQYF. V usage is TRBV20-1 and J usage is TRBJ2-7; D ambiguous. Trimming took 1 base from V and 6 from J, leaving 19 bases between them. Germline V gene data show CDR1 as DFQATT and CDR2 as SNEGSKA (reference sequence). The CDR3 loop spans 15 amino acids.

For this clonotype: With a much larger clone just one base away, this may be a read error. V gene TRBV5-6 combines with J gene TRBJ2-2, with D perhaps matching TRBD1 (5 bases). Trimming took 7 bases from V and 0 from J, leaving 19 bases between them. Germline V gene data show CDR1 as SGHDT and CDR2 as YYEEEE. The CDR3 runs 17 residues. CDR3 region: CASCPQRGTTNTGELFF. The DNA for the CDR3 is TGTGCCAGCTGCCCACAAAGGGGAACCACGAACACCGGGGAGCTGTTTTTT.

This chain uses TRBV20-1 with TRBJ2-1; no clear D. The V and J ends lost 1 base and 16 bases respectively, with 20 bases between them. This CDR3 is 13 amino acids long. Germline V gene data show CDR1 as DFQATT and CDR2 as SNEGSKA (reference sequence). The CDR3 bases are TGCAGTGCTAGAGGGCCAGTGGGCAATGTGCACTTCTTC. Encoded protein: CSARGPVGNVHFF.

Remarks on this clonotype: A single base separates this from a much larger clone, so it may be a read error. The J gene is TRBJ2-7, the V gene TRBV13, with unresolved D. CDR3 length: 13 amino acids. Trimming shortened V by 5 bases and J by 7 bases, and 15 bases separated the two germline ends. Germline CDR1 reads PRHDT; CDR2 reads FYEKMQ (reference sequence). The CDR3 nucleotides read TGTGCCAGCAGCCCCGGAGTGGGGTTGGAGCAGTACTTC. The encoded protein is CASSPGVGLEQYF.

This clonotype was seen more than once but under ten times. The chain uses TRBV11-2 and TRBJ1-4; D is ambiguous. Trimming stripped 4 bases from V and 13 bases from J, with 16 bases between. Germline CDR1 reads SGHAT; CDR2 reads FQNNGV. This CDR3 spans 13 amino acids. DNA of the CDR3: TGTGCCAGCAGCTCAGAAACTAGAGGGCGACTGTTTTTT. Protein: CASSSETRGRLFF.

A remark on this clonotype: This likely comes from a read error, as the CDR3 has no conserved phenylalanine or tryptophan at its end. This chain links TRBV4-3 with TRBJ2-7; 9 bases fit TRBD1. Germline V gives CDR1 LGHNA, CDR2 YSLEER. The CDR3 covers 16 residues. The CDR3 bases are TGTGCCAGCAGCCAAGATAGATACGGGACAGGGAGCGAGCAGTACTCC. This sequence encodes CASSQDRYGTGSEQYS.

This clonotype was seen at least ten times. The gene calls are TRBV6-2 or TRBV6-3 and TRBJ2-2, with TRBD2 matching over 7 bases. The CDR3 length is 15 residues. CDR1 and CDR2 (germline): MNHEY, SVGEGT. The V and J ends lost 2 bases and 3 bases, in that order; junction bases with no gene match: 3. CDR3 sequence reads: CASSYTLADTGELFF. The CDR3 coding sequence is TGTGCCAGCAGTTACACCCTAGCGGACACCGGGGAGCTGTTTTTT.

The genes are TRBV6-5 and TRBJ1-2; a weak D match, TRBD1 (6 bases). This CDR3 is built from 17 residues. The germline V gene encodes CDR1 MNHEY and CDR2 SVGAGI. V was pared by 10 bases and J by 4 bases, with 28 bases between. CDR3 in DNA: TGTGCCAACAATTACTCGAATGCGGGGGCGGGTAGCTATGGCTACACCTTC. Translated: CANNYSNAGAGSYGYTF.

A note on this clonotype: The junction departs from the called germline gene at one end, perhaps through a read error. V is TRBV4-2 and J is TRBJ2-1, with 13 bases identical to TRBD2. Germline CDR1 is LGHNA and CDR2 is YNFKEQ. The CDR3 has 16 residues. The CDR3 nucleotides read TGTGCCACCAGCCAAGAAACTAGCGGGGGGGCTGGTGAGCGGTCCTTC. Its protein is CATSQETSGGAGERSF.

Notes on this clonotype: Here the CDR3 omits its conserved ending phenylalanine or tryptophan, so a read error is the likely source. The V call is TRBV11-2, the J call TRBJ2-1; TRBD2 matches at 9 bases. Germline V gene data show CDR1 as SGHAT and CDR2 as FQNNGV. This CDR3 has 15 amino acids. The CDR3 spells CASSLSGGPYNDQFS. Written as DNA, the CDR3 is TGTGCCAGCAGCCTTAGCGGGGGCCCCTACAATGACCAGTTCTCC.

Of note for this clonotype: At one boundary the junction diverges from the germline segment, which might be a read error. The V and J genes are TRBV6-5 and TRBJ2-6; D gene ambiguous. CDR1 is MNHEY and CDR2 is SVGAGI in the germline V gene. The length of the CDR3 is 15 residues. The CDR3 DNA is TGTGCCAGCGGTTACTTCGGCTCTGGGACCAACGTCCTGACTTTC. Translating gives CASGYFGSGTNVLTF.

A note on this clonotype: At one end the junction does not follow the germline gene, possibly because of a read error. This chain joins TRBV11-2 and TRBJ2-5; weak D call: TRBD1 (6 bases). CDR1 is SGHAT and CDR2 is FQNNGV in the germline V gene. The CDR3 covers 14 residues. CDR3 nucleotides: TGTGGCAGCAGCTCTGGACAGCTCCAAGGGACCCAGTACTTC. Translating it yields CGSSSGQLQGTQYF.

Details on this clonotype: A much larger clone is a single base away; this may be a read error. The chain carries TRBV5-6 and TRBJ1-1; D perhaps matches TRBD1 (5 bases). The CDR3 extends over 14 amino acids. V lost 4 bases and J lost 0, with 10 bases in between. Germline CDR1 reads SGHDT; CDR2 reads YYEEEE. This chain's CDR3 is CASSRGRLNTEAFF. CDR3 DNA sequence: TGTGCCAGCAGCCGGGGACGGTTGAACACTGAAGCTTTCTTT.

This clonotype was observed a few times. This may come from a read error, since a much larger clone is one base off. This chain joins TRBV14 and TRBJ1-1; D is unresolved. The CDR3 spans 13 residues. The V gene's germline CDR1 is SGHDN and CDR2 FVKESK. The CDR3 nucleotides read TGTGCCAACAGCCAAGCCGGGAACACTGAAGCTTTCTTT. Translation: CANSQAGNTEAFF.

For this clonotype: A junction end diverges from the germline sequence, so it may reflect a read error. V and J are TRBV20-1 and TRBJ2-1; TRBD1 agrees at 9 bases. CDR3 length: 14 amino acids. CDR1 is DFQATT and CDR2 is SNEGSKA in the germline V gene (reference sequence). CDR3 DNA: TGCAGTGCTAGAGATACAGGGGGCGTAGATGAGCATTTCTTC. Translated, it gives CSARDTGGVDEHFF.